Listed here are 2 T cell receptor beta chains from one sample, sequenced in a study of CD8 T cells in ankylosing spondylitis. A single record per CDR3 protein comes from TCRdb applying MiXCR to the 5' RACE reads. The sample holds under 400,000 distinct CDR3 sequences; 11% are singletons and the top ten take 9.1%. Sample: blood, either unsorted or a sorted T cell fraction (not recorded which). The receptor source for this set is a female donor with ankylosing spondylitis or in good health (not recorded which).

With respect to this clonotype: This may come from a read error, since a much larger clone is one base off. The genes are TRBV7-2 and TRBJ2-1; 13 nucleotides match TRBD2. This CDR3 has 15 residues. Germline lookup yields CDR1 SGHTA and CDR2 FQGNSA. The CDR3 region is CASSPTSGGAHEQSF. CDR3 sequence (DNA): TGTGCCAGCAGCCCCACTAGCGGGGGGGCCCATGAGCAGTCCTTC.

This clonotype was picked up many times. The gene calls are TRBV20-1 and TRBJ1-5; TRBD1 agrees at 9 bases. After removal of 5 bases from V and 4 bases from J, the junction contained 3 bases not matched to a gene. In germline, CDR1 is DFQATT, CDR2 SNEGSKA (reference sequence). CDR3 size: 13 residues. CDR3 in amino acids: CSARTGVNQPQHF. Here the CDR3 DNA reads TGCAGTGCTCGGACAGGGGTTAATCAGCCCCAGCATTTT.